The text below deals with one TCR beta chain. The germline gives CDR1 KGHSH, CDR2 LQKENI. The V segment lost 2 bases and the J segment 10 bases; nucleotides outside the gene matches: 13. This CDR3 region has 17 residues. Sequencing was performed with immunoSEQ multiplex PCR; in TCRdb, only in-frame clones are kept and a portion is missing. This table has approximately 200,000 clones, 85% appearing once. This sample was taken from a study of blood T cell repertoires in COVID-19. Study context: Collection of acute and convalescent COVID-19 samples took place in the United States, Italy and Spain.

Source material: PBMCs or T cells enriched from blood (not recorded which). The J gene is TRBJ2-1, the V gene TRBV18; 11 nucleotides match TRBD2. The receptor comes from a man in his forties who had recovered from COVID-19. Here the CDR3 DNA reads TGTGCCAGCTCACCAACTCTCGCCGGGACTAGCGGAGGGGAGCAGTTCTTC. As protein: CASSPTLAGTSGGEQFF. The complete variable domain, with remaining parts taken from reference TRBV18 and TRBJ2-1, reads NAGVMQNPRHLVRRRGQEARLRCSPMKGHSHVYWYRQLPEEGLKFMVYLQKENIIDESGMPKERFSAEFPKEGPSILRIQQVVRGDSAAYFCASSPTLAGTSGGEQFFGPGTRLTVL.